This T cell receptor (beta chain) was sequenced during a study of blood T cell dynamics during melanoma immunotherapy. In the study overall: Standard first-line treatment here was pembrolizumab or nivolumab plus ipilimumab in metastatic melanoma.

Whole-study results and caveats: Unlike progressors, later disease-control patients had W3 repertoires gaining clonality or diversity.

Documented time point: week 3, after first cycle of checkpoint inhibitor. Blood was drawn before treatment and at week 3 after checkpoint blockade. Disease control meant complete response, partial response or stable disease at 12 weeks. Profiled with immunoSEQ multiplex PCR; TCRdb holds only in-frame clones, not every one. The sample yields some 10,000 clones, about 87% seen once. In the case of this clone: What it recognizes is unknown.

Trimming removed 5 bases from V and 2 bases from J; junction bases left unmatched: 8. CDR3 size: 16 residues. The germline CDR1 and CDR2 sequences are SEHNR and FQNEAQ (reference sequence). Sequenced material: blood, taken from a patient treated with checkpoint blockade. V usage is TRBV7-9 and J usage is TRBJ2-3; 9 nucleotides match TRBD2. The source of this sequence is a human donor with melanoma. CDR3 coding DNA: TGTGCCAGCAGCCCCCAGCGGGGGGTTTCCACAGATACGCAGTATTTT. Amino acids: CASSPQRGVSTDTQYF.